This T cell receptor (beta chain) was sequenced in a study of blood T cell repertoires in COVID-19. Per the germline V gene, CDR1 is SGHRS and CDR2 is YFSETQ. Trimming took 0 bases from V and 5 from J; bases not matched to a gene: 11. This CDR3 is 18 amino acids long. Libraries were prepared by immunoSEQ multiplex PCR; TCRdb keeps only in-frame clonotypes and omits some of them. The sample holds about 150,000 clones, roughly nine tenths seen once. Sequenced: PBMCs or T cells enriched from blood (not recorded which). The V and J genes are TRBV5-1 and TRBJ2-5; 12 nucleotides align to TRBD2. This receptor was identified in a woman aged 35 to 49 who had been exposed to COVID-19. The chain's CDR3 is CASSLETSGSRSGETQYF. The CDR3 DNA sequence: TGCGCCAGCAGCTTGGAGACTAGCGGGAGCCGGAGTGGGGAGACCCAGTACTTC.